These 32 T cell receptor beta chains were sequenced from one sample in a study of CD8 T cells in ankylosing spondylitis. TCRdb recomputed calls from the 5' RACE reads with MiXCR, one row per CDR3 protein. Of over 700,000 distinct CDR3 sequences in the sample, around 17% were seen once. The study's findings and limits: A motif in TCR beta, a set of 8 or 9 highly homologous variants, appeared characteristic of ankylosing spondylitis blood.

Antigen specificity for these receptors is unknown. Input material: blood, either unsorted or a sorted T cell fraction (not recorded which). These receptors all stem from a male donor with ankylosing spondylitis.

This clonotype was observed a few times. This chain connects TRBV6-1 to TRBJ2-3, with a tentative D call TRBD1 (6 bases). CDR1 and CDR2 (germline): MNHNS, SASEGT. The CDR3 extends over 18 amino acids. V was trimmed by 5 bases and J by 2 bases, leaving 23 bases between them. The CDR3 region is CASSPQKAQGWITDTQYF. Here the CDR3 DNA reads TGTGCCAGCAGTCCGCAAAAAGCACAGGGATGGATCACAGATACGCAGTATTTT.

This chain links TRBV9 with TRBJ1-4, with D tentatively TRBD1 (6 bases). V gave up 3 bases and J gave up 2 bases, with 11 bases separating them. Germline lookup yields CDR1 SGDLS and CDR2 YYNGEE. The CDR3 totals 15 residues. CDR3 residues: CASSAWGGTNEKLFF. The CDR3, as DNA: TGTGCCAGCAGCGCATGGGGGGGCACTAATGAAAAACTGTTTTTT.

This chain uses TRBV12-3 or TRBV12-4 with TRBJ1-1; D ambiguous. The CDR3 consists of 13 residues. V dropped 8 bases and J dropped 3 bases, with 13 bases sitting between them. CDR3 sequence: CASAGRTYTEAFF. The CDR3 DNA reads as TGTGCCAGCGCAGGCAGGACGTACACTGAAGCTTTCTTT.

V is TRBV20-1 and J is TRBJ2-3; 13 bases match TRBD2. This CDR3 is built from 15 residues. The germline CDR1 and CDR2 sequences are DFQATT and SNEGSKA (reference sequence). With 4 bases clipped from V and 2 bases from J, the junction kept 3 bases outside the gene matches. The CDR3 is CSATLAGGLTDTQYF. The CDR3 region has the DNA TGCAGTGCTACACTAGCGGGGGGGCTCACAGATACGCAGTATTTT.

This clonotype was recorded a few times. This sequence joins TRBV12-3 or TRBV12-4 and TRBJ1-4; D gene unclear. Trimming took 5 bases from V and 5 from J, leaving 12 bases between them. This CDR3 contains 14 residues. This chain's CDR3 is CASSRTDYNEKLFF. The CDR3 DNA sequence: TGTGCCAGCAGTCGGACGGACTACAATGAAAAACTGTTTTTT.

J is TRBJ2-4 and V is TRBV4-1, with unresolved D. The V end was cut by 1 base, the J end by 9 bases, with 16 bases between. The CDR3 length is 15 residues. The germline V gene encodes CDR1 MGHRA and CDR2 YSYEKL. In DNA, the CDR3 is TGCGCCAGCAGCCAAGGCTATGGGGTTTTGGGCATTCAGTACTTC. This gives the protein CASSQGYGVLGIQYF.

Ten or more counts support this clonotype. The chain has TRBV20-1 and TRBJ2-3; D unresolved. V lost 0 bases, J lost 0 bases, and 10 bases lay in between. Germline CDR1 reads DFQATT; CDR2 reads SNEGSKA (reference sequence). CDR3 size: 15 residues. CDR3 in DNA: TGCAGTGCTAGAGACCTCCGTAGGAGCACAGATACGCAGTATTTT. As protein: CSARDLRRSTDTQYF.

The sample holds a few counts of this clonotype. This chain joins TRBV29-1 and TRBJ2-1, with TRBD2 identical over 16 bases. V was clipped by 3 bases and J by 7 bases; unmatched bases: 3. CDR1 SQVTM and CDR2 ANQGSEA come from the germline V gene. The length of the CDR3 is 15 residues. The CDR3 region has the DNA TGCAGCGTTGAGGGGACTAGCGGGAGGGCTAATGAGCAGTTCTTC. Translation: CSVEGTSGRANEQFF.

Only a few counts were recorded for this clonotype. This chain uses TRBV6-1 with TRBJ2-3; 9 bases fit TRBD2. This CDR3 has 17 amino acids. Trimming cost V 2 bases and J 4 bases; bases outside gene matches: 10. Germline lookup yields CDR1 MNHNS and CDR2 SASEGT. The CDR3 bases are TGTGCCAGCAGTGAACGAAGGCGGGGGGGCACTTCAGATACGCAGTATTTT. It yields the protein CASSERRRGGTSDTQYF.

In its sample, this clonotype was seen a few times. The chain's CDR3 is CATSKAPNTEAFF. CDR3 bases: TGTGCCACCAGCAAAGCCCCGAACACTGAAGCTTTCTTT. The rearrangement links TRBV15 to TRBJ1-1; D unresolved. This CDR3 has 13 amino acids. Trimming removed 4 bases from V and 1 base from J, with 7 bases in between. The V gene's germline CDR1 is LNHNV and CDR2 YYDKDF (reference sequence).

This chain links TRBV18 with TRBJ1-1; TRBD1 is a possible D gene (5 bases). The germline V gene has CDR1 KGHSH and CDR2 LQKENI. V was clipped by 3 bases and J by 6 bases, with 14 bases between them. There are 14 residues in the CDR3. CDR3 bases: TGTGCCAGCTCACCCCAGACAGTCCAGTCTGAAGCTTTCTTT. As protein: CASSPQTVQSEAFF.

This chain joins TRBV30 and TRBJ2-3; D unclear. Germline CDR1 reads GTSNPN; CDR2 reads SVGIG (reference sequence). Deletions cut 6 bases from V and 0 bases from J, with 10 bases between. The CDR3 length is 13 residues. DNA for the CDR3: TGTGCCTGTACAGCGCTTAGCACAGATACGCAGTATTTT. The encoded protein is CACTALSTDTQYF. Drawing the rest from reference TRBV30 and TRBJ2-3, the complete variable domain is SQTIHQWPATLVQPVGSPLSLECTVEGTSNPNLYWYRQAAGRGLQLLFYSVGIGQISSEVPQNLSASRPQDRQFILSSKKLLLSDSGFYLCACTALSTDTQYFGPGTRLTVL.

This clonotype was observed a handful of times. V and J are TRBV27 and TRBJ1-6, with D unresolved. V shed 5 bases and J shed 10 bases, with 15 bases lying between them. There are 14 residues in the CDR3. CDR1 and CDR2 from the germline V gene are MNHEY and SMNVEV (reference sequence). CDR3 protein: CASSPAGWGSPLHF. As DNA, the CDR3 is TGTGCCAGCAGTCCGGCCGGGTGGGGATCACCCCTCCACTTT.

This chain connects TRBV20-1 to TRBJ1-6, with 7 positions matching TRBD1. Germline assignment: CDR1 DFQATT and CDR2 SNEGSKA (reference sequence). Trimming at V came to 5 bases and at J to 6 bases, leaving 4 bases not matched to a gene. The CDR3 is 13 residues long. CDR3 in amino acids: CSARTGINSPLHF. The CDR3 DNA is TGCAGTGCTCGGACAGGAATTAATTCACCCCTCCACTTT.

This clonotype is a singleton in its sample. The chain couples TRBV4-3 to TRBJ1-3, with a weak D call TRBD1 (5 bases). Trimming removed 3 bases from V and 0 bases from J, with 15 bases in between. This CDR3 has 17 residues. Germline assignment: CDR1 LGHNA and CDR2 YSLEER. The CDR3 nucleotides read TGCGCCAGCAGCCAGTACTCTGGGGGGGGCTCTGGAAACACCATATATTTT. Its translation: CASSQYSGGGSGNTIYF.

The CDR3 spells CASSQDGEMRISPLHF. CDR3 sequence (DNA): TGCGCCAGCAGCCAAGATGGGGAGATGAGAATTTCACCCCTCCACTTT. This chain links TRBV4-1 with TRBJ1-6; D is ambiguous. The CDR3 is 16 amino acids. Deletions cut 0 bases from V and 9 bases from J, with 15 bases between. Per the germline V gene, CDR1 is MGHRA and CDR2 is YSYEKL.

The chain recombines TRBV5-1 with TRBJ2-3; no firm D call. Trimming took off 2 bases at V and 4 bases at J, with 20 bases between the two ends. CDR1 and CDR2 from the germline V gene are SGHRS and YFSETQ. The CDR3 runs 17 residues. CDR3 bases: TGCGCCAGCAGCTTCTTAAGGACCGGGTCCGAGGCAGATACGCAGTATTTT. This gives the protein CASSFLRTGSEADTQYF.

This clonotype was recorded a few times. The gene calls are TRBV10-3 and TRBJ2-7, with 9 bases aligning to TRBD1. Trimming at V came to 4 bases and at J to 3 bases, leaving 10 bases not matched to a gene. From germline, CDR1 is ENHRY and CDR2 SYGVKD. The CDR3 runs 16 residues. This CDR3 is CAISGPPGQGSYEQYF. Here the CDR3 DNA reads TGTGCCATCAGTGGACCCCCAGGACAGGGGAGCTACGAGCAGTACTTC.

This chain joins TRBV7-9 and TRBJ1-2; 7 bases fit TRBD1. The V gene end was trimmed by 0 bases and the J gene end by 4 bases; junction bases not matched to a gene: 2. This CDR3 contains 14 residues. The germline CDR1 and CDR2 sequences are SEHNR and FQNEAQ (reference sequence). The CDR3 here is CASSLAGQLYGYTF. CDR3 DNA: TGTGCCAGCAGCTTAGCGGGACAGCTCTATGGCTACACCTTC. Full variable domain (rest looked up from reference TRBV7-9 and TRBJ1-2): DTGVSQNPRHKITKRGQNVTFRCDPISEHNRLYWYRQTLGQGPEFLTYFQNEAQLEKSRLLSDRFSAERPKGSFSTLEIQRTEQGDSAMYLCASSLAGQLYGYTFGSGTRLTVV.

The chain recombines TRBV29-1 with TRBJ2-7; 8 bases match TRBD1. CDR1 and CDR2 from the germline V gene are SQVTM and ANQGSEA. This CDR3 has 13 amino acids. Trimming removed 6 bases from V and 4 bases from J; junction bases left unmatched: 8. The CDR3: CSVAGQGEYEQYF. CDR3 DNA: TGCAGCGTCGCTGGACAGGGCGAATACGAGCAGTACTTC.

This clonotype appeared a few times. The chain combines TRBV12-3 or TRBV12-4 with TRBJ1-1; TRBD1 aligns across 9 bases. V shed 10 bases, J shed 2 bases, and the junction held 11 bases outside the gene matches. CDR3 length: 15 amino acids. The CDR3 here is CATRDRVLSNTEAFF. In DNA, the CDR3 is TGTGCCACCCGGGACAGGGTGCTTAGTAACACTGAAGCTTTCTTT.

The J gene is TRBJ2-2, the V gene TRBV15; D remains unclear. Per the germline V gene, CDR1 is LNHNV and CDR2 is YYDKDF (reference sequence). The CDR3 is 14 amino acids. With 0 bases removed from V and 3 bases from J, the gap between germline ends came to 5 bases. As DNA, the CDR3 is TGTGCCACCAGCAGAGATCAATACACCGGGGAGCTGTTTTTT. This translates into CATSRDQYTGELFF.

The rearrangement links TRBV29-1 to TRBJ2-1; D is unclear. The CDR3 sequence is 13 residues long. The germline gives CDR1 SQVTM, CDR2 ANQGSEA. The V end lost 5 bases, the J end lost 7 bases, and 15 bases lay between the germline ends. CDR3 amino acids: CSVSWRIGNEQFF. CDR3 DNA: TGCAGCGTTAGCTGGAGAATAGGGAATGAGCAGTTCTTC.

This clonotype appeared a few times. The chain carries TRBV12-3 or TRBV12-4 and TRBJ2-5; possibly TRBD2 for D (6 bases). The V end lost 0 bases, the J end lost 5 bases, and 13 bases lay between the germline ends. CDR3 length equals 15 residues. CDR3 coding DNA: TGTGCCAGCAGTTTAGCCGGGGGAAGCGGTGAGACCCAGTACTTC. It encodes CASSLAGGSGETQYF.

The chain employs TRBV20-1 and TRBJ2-1; 13 bases agree with TRBD2. The CDR3 sequence is 15 residues long. With V trimmed by 5 bases and J by 5 bases, 6 bases remained unmatched. Germline V gene lookup returns CDR1 DFQATT and CDR2 SNEGSKA (reference sequence). The CDR3 loop reads CSAPLAGGRNNEQFF. The CDR3 DNA reads TGCAGTGCTCCACTAGCGGGGGGGCGTAACAATGAGCAGTTCTTC.

This clonotype has more than one count but fewer than ten. V and J are TRBV20-1 and TRBJ2-3; TRBD2 is a possible D gene (6 bases). Germline CDR1 is DFQATT and CDR2 is SNEGSKA (reference sequence). Trimming stripped 0 bases from V and 7 bases from J, with 17 bases between. CDR3 length: 15 residues. DNA for the CDR3: TGCAGTGCTAGAGATAATACGGGAGAGGTATATACGCAGTATTTT. Residues: CSARDNTGEVYTQYF.

This clonotype was seen more than once but under ten times. V usage is TRBV20-1 and J usage is TRBJ2-2, with 7 bases lining up with TRBD2. The CDR3 totals 14 residues. The germline V gene encodes CDR1 DFQATT and CDR2 SNEGSKA (reference sequence). V was clipped by 3 bases and J by 4 bases; unmatched bases: 5. CDR3 DNA sequence: TGCAGTGCTAGGACTAGCCGTTCCACCGGGGAGCTGTTTTTT. Protein sequence: CSARTSRSTGELFF.

V is TRBV27 and J is TRBJ2-1; 9 bases agree with TRBD2. The CDR3 extends over 14 amino acids. Germline V CDR1 and CDR2: MNHEY, SMNVEV (reference sequence). Trimming at V came to 4 bases and at J to 5 bases, leaving 3 bases not matched to a gene. CDR3 region: CASSSLAGHNEQFF. Written as DNA, the CDR3 is TGTGCCAGCAGTTCGCTAGCGGGACACAATGAGCAGTTCTTC.

The chain has TRBV20-1 and TRBJ1-6; TRBD1 matches at 8 bases. This CDR3 has 14 amino acids. From germline, CDR1 is DFQATT and CDR2 SNEGSKA (reference sequence). The ends lost 5 bases at V and 7 bases at J; junction bases unmatched: 7. CDR3 protein: CSARARQGNSPLHF. The CDR3 coding sequence is TGCAGTGCTCGCGCCCGACAGGGGAATTCACCCCTCCACTTT.

This clonotype has only a few counts. V usage is TRBV24-1 and J usage is TRBJ2-1; D possibly corresponds to TRBD1 (6 bases). Germline CDR1 KGHDR, CDR2 SFDVKD. V was shortened by 4 bases and J by 7 bases, with 10 bases between the two germline ends. The CDR3 extends over 13 amino acids. In DNA form, the CDR3 reads TGTGCCACCAGTGAGTTCGGGACAAATGAGCAGTTCTTC. It specifies CATSEFGTNEQFF.

This clonotype was found a few times. J is TRBJ1-1 and V is TRBV5-5; D not resolved. From germline, CDR1 is SGHKS and CDR2 YYEKEE (reference sequence). The CDR3 extends over 16 amino acids. Deletions cut 5 bases from V and 5 bases from J, with 22 bases between. The CDR3 DNA is TGTGCCAGCAGACCCAAGTTGGCGCCGCCGGGGACTGAAGCTTTCTTT. It yields the protein CASRPKLAPPGTEAFF.

This clonotype was observed a handful of times. V usage is TRBV5-1 and J usage is TRBJ2-7, with 10 bases identical to TRBD1. Trimming took 7 bases from V and 5 from J; bases not matched to a gene: 6. This CDR3 contains 13 residues. Germline V gene sequence: CDR1 SGHRS, CDR2 YFSETQ. The DNA for the CDR3 is TGCGCCAGCGCCGACAGGGGGCGGAACGAGCAGTACTTC. Amino acid sequence: CASADRGRNEQYF.